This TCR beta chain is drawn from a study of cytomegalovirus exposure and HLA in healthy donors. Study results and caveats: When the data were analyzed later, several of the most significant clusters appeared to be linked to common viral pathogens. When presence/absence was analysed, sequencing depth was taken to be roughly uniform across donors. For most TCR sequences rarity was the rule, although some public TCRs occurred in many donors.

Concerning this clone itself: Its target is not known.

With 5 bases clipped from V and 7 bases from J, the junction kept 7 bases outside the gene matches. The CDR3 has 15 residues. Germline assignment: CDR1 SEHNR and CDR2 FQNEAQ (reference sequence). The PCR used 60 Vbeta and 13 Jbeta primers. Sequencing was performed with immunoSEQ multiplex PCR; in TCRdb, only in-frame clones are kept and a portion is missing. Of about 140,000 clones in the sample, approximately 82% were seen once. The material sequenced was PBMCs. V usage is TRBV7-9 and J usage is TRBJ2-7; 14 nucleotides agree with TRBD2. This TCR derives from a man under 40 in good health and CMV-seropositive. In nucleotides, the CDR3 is TGTGCCAGCAGCCAGACTAGCGGGGGGGCAGTTGAGCAGTACTTC. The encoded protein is CASSQTSGGAVEQYF. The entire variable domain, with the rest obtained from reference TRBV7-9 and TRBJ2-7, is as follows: DTGVSQNPRHKITKRGQNVTFRCDPISEHNRLYWYRQTLGQGPEFLTYFQNEAQLEKSRLLSDRFSAERPKGSFSTLEIQRTEQGDSAMYLCASSQTSGGAVEQYFGPGTRLTVT.